This T cell receptor beta chain was identified in a study of regulatory T cells in long-lasting Graves disease. The CDR3 covers 13 residues. Germline V gene lookup returns CDR1 ENHRY and CDR2 SYGVKD. Whole-study results and caveats: Persistent patients had more shared public clonotypes (around 2,800) than new patients (roughly 900).

Time point of the sample: newly diagnosed GD, antithyroid drugs for less than 3 months. The TCR library used RNA extracted from PBMCs. Nine milliliters of peripheral blood went into EDTA tubes. Sequencing libraries for TCR beta were prepared with iRepertoire HTBI primers and Arm-PCR of CDR3 regions. TCRdb processed the multiplex PCR reads anew with MiXCR; each CDR3 protein has one entry. The repertoire holds approximately 400,000 distinct CDR3 sequences, with around 15% as singletons. This clonotype occurred once. Its antigen is as yet unknown. A single base separates this from a much larger clone, so it may be a read error.

The sample here was peripheral blood mononuclear cells (PBMCs), taken at new diagnosis, from a patient treated with antithyroid drugs. This chain connects TRBV10-3 to TRBJ2-7, with TRBD2 matching over 7 bases. The receptor's source is a female donor with Graves disease. Here the CDR3 DNA reads TGTGCCATCAGGGGAGGGACGGCCTACGCGCAGTACTTC. This encodes CAIRGGTAYAQYF.